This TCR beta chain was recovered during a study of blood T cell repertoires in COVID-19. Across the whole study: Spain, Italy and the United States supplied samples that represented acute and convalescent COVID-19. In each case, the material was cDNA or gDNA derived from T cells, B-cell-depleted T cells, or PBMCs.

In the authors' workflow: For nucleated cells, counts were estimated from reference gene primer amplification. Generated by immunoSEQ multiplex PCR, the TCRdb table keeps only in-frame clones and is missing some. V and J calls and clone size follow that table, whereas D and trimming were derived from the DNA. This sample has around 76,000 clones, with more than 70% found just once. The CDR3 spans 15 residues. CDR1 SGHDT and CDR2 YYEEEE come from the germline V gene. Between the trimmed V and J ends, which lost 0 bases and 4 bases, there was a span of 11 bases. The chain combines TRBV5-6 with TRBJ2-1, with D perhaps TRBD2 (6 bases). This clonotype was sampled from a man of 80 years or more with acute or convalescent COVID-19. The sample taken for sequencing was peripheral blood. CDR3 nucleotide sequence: TGTGCCAGCAGCTTGGGGGGACTGGTGTACAATGAGCAGTTCTTC. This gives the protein CASSLGGLVYNEQFF. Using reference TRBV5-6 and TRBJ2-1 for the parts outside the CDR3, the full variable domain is DAGVTQSPTHLIKTRGQQVTLRCSPKSGHDTVSWYQQALGQGPQFIFQYYEEEERQRGNFPDRFSGHQFPNYSSELNVNALLLGDSALYLCASSLGGLVYNEQFFGPGTRLTVL.